This entry concerns a single T cell receptor beta chain. No antigen is known for it. Sequence at one end of the junction differs from germline and may be a read error. Via MiXCR, TCRdb re-called the PCR reads, giving one row per CDR3 protein. The sample yields just over 40,000 distinct CDR3 sequences, 18% seen once. The germline V gene encodes CDR1 SGHDN and CDR2 FVKESK. This CDR3 region has 16 residues. The data derive from a study of molecular identifiers for immune sequencing clone quantification. Overall study: Four portions were sequenced after RNA from around 20,000 or 100,000 naive CD8 cells was split five ways in replicates.

Study conclusions and caveats: Effector cells kept over 99% of their molecules in clones above 20 RNA copies, while naive cells kept under 1% there.

Sorted naive CD8 T cells were those defined as CD8+CD4-CCR7+CD45RA+. The chain employs TRBV14 and TRBJ2-5; the D is unclear. What was sequenced was naive CD8+ T cells from blood, with Jurkat cell RNA spiked in. Subset denoted: FACS-sorted CD8+CD4-CCR7+CD45RA+ naive T cells. The receptor was derived from a human donor in good health. Some libraries in this study had Jurkat cell RNA spiked in. The CDR3 loop reads CASGQEEPGLRETQYF. CDR3 nucleotides: TGTGCCAGCGGCCAAGAGGAGCCCGGGCTTCGGGAGACCCAGTACTTC.